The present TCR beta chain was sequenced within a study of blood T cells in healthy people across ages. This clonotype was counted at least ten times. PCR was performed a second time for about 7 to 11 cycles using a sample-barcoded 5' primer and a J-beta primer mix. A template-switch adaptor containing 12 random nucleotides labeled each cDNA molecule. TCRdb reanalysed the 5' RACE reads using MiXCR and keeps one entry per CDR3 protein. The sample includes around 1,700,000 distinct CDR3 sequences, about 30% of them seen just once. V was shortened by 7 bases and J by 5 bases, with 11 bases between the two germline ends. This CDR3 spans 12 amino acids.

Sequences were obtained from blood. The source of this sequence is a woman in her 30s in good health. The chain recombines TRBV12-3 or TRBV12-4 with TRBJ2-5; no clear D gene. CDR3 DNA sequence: TGTGCCAGCAATAGGGCAGGCGAGACCCAGTACTTC. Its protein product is CASNRAGETQYF.